This TCR beta chain was identified in a study of blood T cell repertoires in COVID-19. Assay: immunoSEQ multiplex PCR; the TCRdb copy retains only in-frame clones and omits some. The repertoire consists of some 96,000 clones, with around 88% occurring once and the leading ten covering under 2%. Between the trimmed V and J ends, which lost 1 base and 4 bases, there was a span of 10 bases. The length of the CDR3 is 14 residues. Germline CDR1 SGHAT, CDR2 FQDESV (reference sequence). This sequence joins TRBV11-1 and TRBJ1-2, with TRBD1 as a possible D gene (5 bases). Sequenced sample: peripheral blood. The clonotype was recovered from a man of 80 years or more with acute or convalescent COVID-19. CDR3 sequence: CASSLGGNGYGYTF. The CDR3 DNA follows: TGTGCCAGCAGCTTAGGGGGCAACGGCTATGGCTACACCTTC.